Below, 29 T cell receptor beta chains from the same sample are listed, as sequenced in a study of T cell responses to AZD1222 COVID-19 vaccine. Sequencing used immunoSEQ multiplex PCR; TCRdb keeps in-frame clones, though not all of them. The top ten hold 20% of the sample, which has tens of thousands of clones, around 83% seen once. The sample in question was peripheral blood, obtained on day 0 of AZD1222 vaccination. Receptor source: an adult in good health.

V and J are TRBV24-1 and TRBJ2-7; D tentatively fits TRBD1 or TRBD2 (6 bases each). V shed 9 bases and J shed 4 bases, with 18 bases lying between them. The germline gives CDR1 KGHDR, CDR2 SFDVKD. The CDR3 length is 14 residues. The chain's CDR3 is CATFLGGRIYEQYF. For the CDR3, the DNA is TGTGCCACCTTCCTAGGGGGGAGGATTTACGAGCAGTACTTC.

V gene TRBV18 combines with J gene TRBJ2-7, with no clear D. CDR1 and CDR2 (germline): KGHSH, LQKENI. The CDR3 runs 13 residues. V lost 8 bases to trimming and J lost 1 base, with 12 bases between them. Written as DNA, the CDR3 is TGTGCCAGCCCATTAGTGTGGTCCTACGAGCAGTACGTC. Protein sequence: CASPLVWSYEQYV.

The chain links TRBV9 to TRBJ1-1, with D uncertain. The V gene lost 0 bases and the J gene lost 3 bases, with 18 bases spanning the gap. The V gene's germline CDR1 is SGDLS and CDR2 YYNGEE. The CDR3 has 17 amino acids. The CDR3 DNA is TGTGCCAGCAGCGTAGCCCCCACCCCTGTAAGGGACACTGAAGCTTTCTTT. Translating gives CASSVAPTPVRDTEAFF.

The chain uses TRBV27 and TRBJ2-7; D is perhaps TRBD1 or TRBD2 (5 bases each). From germline, CDR1 is MNHEY and CDR2 SMNVEV (reference sequence). Trimming left V 0 bases short and J 2 bases short, with 11 bases between. The CDR3 sequence is 15 residues long. The CDR3 protein is CASSLSLGRTYEQYF. The CDR3 coding sequence is TGTGCCAGCAGTTTATCGCTGGGACGGACCTACGAGCAGTACTTC.

The rearrangement joins TRBV28 to TRBJ1-1, with 8 positions matching TRBD1. Germline trimming cut 6 bases from V and 11 bases from J; bases unmatched to any gene: 8. Germline V CDR1 and CDR2: MDHEN, SYDVKM. This CDR3 region has 12 residues. In nucleotides, the CDR3 is TGTGCCAGCAGCAGGGGTACAGGGGGGGCTTTCTTT. Its translation is CASSRGTGGAFF.

The chain uses TRBV6-6 and TRBJ2-7, with TRBD1 matching 7 bases. This CDR3 contains 14 residues. Trimming cost V 2 bases and J 5 bases; bases outside gene matches: 6. CDR1 MNHNY and CDR2 SVGAGI come from the germline V gene (reference sequence). Written as DNA, the CDR3 is TGTGCCAGCAGTTACGCGACAGGGAGCCACGAGCAGTACTTC. Translation gives CASSYATGSHEQYF.

This chain joins TRBV6-5 and TRBJ1-6; D gene uncertain. The CDR3 totals 13 residues. CDR1 is MNHEY and CDR2 is SVGAGI in the germline V gene. V dropped 5 bases and J dropped 10 bases, with 12 bases sitting between them. CDR3 sequence (DNA): TGTGCCAGCAGTCTCTACAAGGACTCACCCCTCCACTTT. Translation gives CASSLYKDSPLHF.

This clone was seen a handful of times. The V and J genes are TRBV19 and TRBJ1-1; TRBD1 is a possible D gene (5 bases). CDR3 size: 11 residues. The germline gives CDR1 LNHDA, CDR2 SQIVND (reference sequence). The ends were cut back, 4 bases at V and 11 bases at J, with 11 bases in the middle. CDR3: CASSSLWGAFF. For the CDR3, the DNA is TGTGCCAGTAGTAGTCTCTGGGGGGCTTTCTTT.

This chain connects TRBV6-5 to TRBJ1-6, with a tentative D call TRBD1 (5 bases). Trimming shortened V by 5 bases and J by 9 bases, and 11 bases separated the two germline ends. Germline V gene lookup returns CDR1 MNHEY and CDR2 SVGAGI. The CDR3 is 13 amino acids. CDR3 amino acids: CASSTGLSSPLHF. DNA of the CDR3: TGTGCCAGCAGTACAGGACTTTCTTCACCCCTCCACTTT.

The chain combines TRBV10-3 with TRBJ1-2; tentatively, D is TRBD1 (5 bases). With 3 bases removed from V and 2 bases from J, the gap between germline ends came to 19 bases. The germline V gene has CDR1 ENHRY and CDR2 SYGVKD. The CDR3 is 17 amino acids. In nucleotides, the CDR3 is TGTGCCATCAGTGACGACAGCTCCCCCGAGGGGAACTATGGCTACACCTTC. The encoded protein is CAISDDSSPEGNYGYTF.

CDR3 bases: TGTGCCAGCAGTGCCACCCCGTCTCAGCCCCAGCATTTT. This codes for CASSATPSQPQHF. This chain connects TRBV28 to TRBJ1-5; D is ambiguous. The CDR3 sequence is 13 residues long. The V gene's germline CDR1 is MDHEN and CDR2 SYDVKM. V lost 5 bases and J lost 6, with 11 bases in between.

This clone was observed a few times. The V and J genes are TRBV7-9 and TRBJ1-4, with D tentatively TRBD1 (5 bases). The V end lost 5 bases, the J end lost 8 bases, and 18 bases lay between the germline ends. CDR1 is SEHNR, CDR2 FQNEAQ, per germline (reference sequence). CDR3 size: 15 residues. The DNA for the CDR3 is TGTGCCAGCAGCCGCCCCGGTCCCGGGGACGAAAAACTGTTTTTT. Its translation: CASSRPGPGDEKLFF.

This clone was observed once. The V gene is TRBV20-1, the J gene TRBJ2-1, with D perhaps TRBD1 or TRBD2 (5 bases each). CDR3 length: 15 amino acids. Between the trimmed V and J ends, which lost 3 bases and 2 bases, there was a span of 14 bases. CDR1 and CDR2 from the germline V gene are DFQATT and SNEGSKA (reference sequence). CDR3: CSASASRGAYNEQFF. CDR3 sequence (DNA): TGCAGTGCTAGTGCCTCGAGGGGAGCCTACAATGAGCAGTTCTTC.

The gene calls are TRBV6-1 and TRBJ1-1; no clear D. Trimming removed 5 bases at V and 3 bases at J, with 4 bases between. CDR1 and CDR2 from the germline V gene are MNHNS and SASEGT. The CDR3 sequence is 11 residues long. This CDR3 is CASSYDTEAFF. Written as DNA, the CDR3 is TGTGCCAGCAGTTACGACACTGAAGCTTTCTTT.

The chain has TRBV6-2 or TRBV6-3 and TRBJ2-7; 7 bases match TRBD2. CDR1 is MNHEY, CDR2 SVGEGT, per germline. V lost 0 bases, J lost 0 bases, and 2 bases stayed unmatched. The CDR3 totals 15 residues. The CDR3 bases are TGTGCCAGCAGTTACTCGGCTAGCGGCTCCTACGAGCAGTACTTC. Protein product: CASSYSASGSYEQYF.

The chain has TRBV5-1 and TRBJ1-2; 8 nucleotides line up with TRBD1. Germline trimming cut 5 bases from V and 7 bases from J; bases unmatched to any gene: 13. Germline assignment: CDR1 SGHRS and CDR2 YFSETQ. The CDR3 extends over 15 amino acids. The CDR3 protein is CASSLAAGGVSGYTF. CDR3 bases: TGCGCCAGCAGTCTGGCGGCAGGGGGCGTCTCTGGCTACACCTTC.

This chain links TRBV10-3 with TRBJ1-6; 8 nucleotides align to TRBD1. Trimming at V came to 4 bases and at J to 7 bases, leaving 0 bases not matched to a gene. CDR1 and CDR2 (germline): ENHRY, SYGVKD. CDR3 length: 13 residues. Here the CDR3 reads CAISGTGNSPLHF. The CDR3 DNA follows: TGTGCCATCAGTGGGACAGGGAATTCACCCCTCCACTTT.

This clone was seen more than once but under ten times. V is TRBV5-1 and J is TRBJ2-7; possible D gene TRBD2, 6 bases. Germline CDR1 and CDR2: SGHRS and YFSETQ. The CDR3 runs to 14 residues. Trimming left V 1 base short and J 0 bases short, with 8 bases between. This CDR3 is CASSLTAGSYEQYV. The CDR3 bases are TGCGCCAGCAGCTTGACAGCGGGCTCCTACGAGCAGTACGTC.

This chain links TRBV4-1 with TRBJ2-1; 8 bases line up with TRBD2. The CDR3 has 13 residues. Losses at the gene ends were 8 bases for V and 4 bases for J; bases not matched to a gene: 4. The germline V gene has CDR1 MGHRA and CDR2 YSYEKL. As DNA, the CDR3 is TGCGCCAGCGGAGTAGCGGGGTACAATGAGCAGTTCTTC. It is translated as CASGVAGYNEQFF.

This clone is termed medium-sized. The chain carries TRBV29-1 and TRBJ1-1; the D is unclear. Trimming took 4 bases from V and 1 from J, leaving 4 bases between them. The germline CDR1 and CDR2 sequences are SQVTM and ANQGSEA. This CDR3 has 11 amino acids. The CDR3 sequence is CSVVENTEAFF. Here the CDR3 DNA reads TGCAGCGTTGTGGAGAACACTGAAGCTTTCTTT. The full variable domain, completed using reference TRBV29-1 and TRBJ1-1, is SAVISQKPSRDICQRGTSLTIQCQVDSQVTMMFWYRQQPGQSLTLIATANQGSEATYESGFVIDKFPISRPNLTFSTLTVSNMSPEDSSIYLCSVVENTEAFFGQGTRLTVV.

This chain joins TRBV7-9 and TRBJ2-1; TRBD2 might be the D (6 bases). The V gene's germline CDR1 is SEHNR and CDR2 FQNEAQ (reference sequence). Trimming shortened V by 2 bases and J by 4 bases, and 12 bases separated the two germline ends. CDR3 size: 15 residues. CDR3 nucleotides: TGTGCCAGCAGCTTAACCTTGGACTATTACAATGAGCAGTTCTTC. It specifies CASSLTLDYYNEQFF.

J is TRBJ1-3 and V is TRBV28, with 7 bases fitting TRBD1. The ends lost 10 bases at V and 0 bases at J; junction bases unmatched: 6. Germline loops: CDR1 MDHEN, CDR2 SYDVKM. The CDR3 sequence is 14 residues long. The CDR3 bases are TGTGCCACATTGGACAGGAGCTCTGGAAACACCATATATTTT. Encoded protein: CATLDRSSGNTIYF.

As DNA, the CDR3 is TGTGCCAGTAGTTGGGACGATTCTAGCAATCAGCCCCAGCATTTT. Its translation is CASSWDDSSNQPQHF. This sequence joins TRBV19 and TRBJ1-5; maybe TRBD1 (5 bases). The germline V and J ends were trimmed by 5 bases and 0 bases, with 11 bases remaining between them. CDR3 length: 15 amino acids. The germline CDR1 and CDR2 sequences are LNHDA and SQIVND (reference sequence).

The chain recombines TRBV2 with TRBJ2-3, with TRBD2 matching over 7 bases. Germline CDR1 reads SNHLY; CDR2 reads FYNNEI. The CDR3 is made up of 14 amino acids. Trimming at V came to 9 bases and at J to 4 bases, leaving 10 bases not matched to a gene. Here the CDR3 reads CASGGLLTADTQYF. The CDR3 coding sequence is TGTGCCAGTGGGGGACTACTTACCGCAGATACGCAGTATTTT.

The rearrangement joins TRBV7-8 to TRBJ2-5; TRBD2 aligns across 12 bases. The CDR3 is made up of 20 amino acids. The germline CDR1 and CDR2 sequences are SGHVS and FQNEAQ. The trim removed 2 bases at V and 2 bases at J, leaving 15 bases unmatched. The CDR3 region is CASSLLTDRTGLAGQETQYF. The CDR3 nucleotides read TGTGCCAGCAGCTTACTTACAGACAGGACAGGACTAGCGGGACAAGAGACCCAGTACTTC.

The V call is TRBV2, the J call TRBJ1-5, with D uncertain. The length of the CDR3 is 14 residues. Germline V gene data show CDR1 as SNHLY and CDR2 as FYNNEI. V lost 2 bases, J lost 6 bases, and 11 bases lay in between. The CDR3 reads CASSETVEGQPQHF. For the CDR3, the DNA is TGTGCCAGCAGTGAAACGGTGGAGGGTCAGCCCCAGCATTTT.

The rearrangement uses TRBV6-5 and TRBJ1-2; TRBD1 agrees at 9 bases. This CDR3 spans 15 amino acids. CDR1 is MNHEY and CDR2 is SVGAGI in the germline V gene. Trimming cost V 3 bases and J 3 bases; bases outside gene matches: 5. The CDR3 nucleotides read TGTGCCAGCAGTTATTCCGGGACAGGGCACTATGGCTACACCTTC. Protein sequence: CASSYSGTGHYGYTF.

This clone was detected a few times. J is TRBJ1-1 and V is TRBV28; D remains ambiguous. Germline V gene lookup returns CDR1 MDHEN and CDR2 SYDVKM. V was clipped by 8 bases and J by 11 bases, with 12 bases between them. The CDR3 runs to 10 residues. The CDR3 DNA follows: TGTGCCAGCCTTGCGGGGAGGGCTTTCTTT. Its translation is CASLAGRAFF.

The chain has TRBV10-3 and TRBJ1-1; 10 nucleotides line up with TRBD1. Germline assignment: CDR1 ENHRY and CDR2 SYGVKD. This CDR3 has 14 amino acids. J gave up 5 bases and V 6 bases, and 6 bases lay outside the gene matches. The CDR3 DNA reads TGTGCCATCAGGCCGGACAGGGGGGGGACTGAAGCTTTCTTT. It translates to CAIRPDRGGTEAFF.